A selection of T cell receptor beta chains follows, all from one sample in a study of cytomegalovirus exposure and HLA in healthy donors. The table came from immunoSEQ multiplex PCR; TCRdb's copy has only in-frame clones and leaves some out. The sample lists more than 90,000 clones, over 60% occurring once. The sequenced material came from PBMCs. These receptors all stem from a man younger than 45 in good health and CMV-seropositive. Each CDR3 is given with its conserved first and last residue. The D gene is left open where the match is weak. A clone size is listed for some rows: how often the clone was seen (once, few, many), or a class if it is expanded.

>TRBV5-1|-|once|TRBJ1-1
CASLRGPWETEAFF
TGCGCCAGCCTCCGAGGCCCGTGGGAGACTGAAGCCTTCTTT
>TRBV6-1|-|few|TRBJ2-7
CASSRTAVPYEQYF
TGTGCCAGCTCAAGGACAGCAGTCCCCTACGAGCAGTACTTC
>TRBV12-5|TRBD1|-|TRBJ2-7
CASGLAGTGEYEQYF
TGTGCTAGTGGTTTGGCAGGGACAGGGGAATACGAGCAGTACTTC
>TRBV30|-|-|TRBJ1-5
CAWSVQDNQPQHF
TGTGCCTGGAGTGTACAGGACAATCAGCCCCAGCATTTT
>TRBV11-3|-|-|TRBJ2-2
CASSPRETGELFF
TGTGCCAGCAGCCCTCGGGAGACCGGGGAGCTGTTTTTT
>TRBV29-1|TRBD1|-|TRBJ2-3
CSARDSTPDTQYF
TGCAGCGCCCGGGACAGCACCCCAGATACGCAGTATTTT
>TRBV5-5|TRBD1|-|TRBJ2-7
CASSLRQGTSYEQYF
TGTGCCAGCAGCTTGAGACAGGGGACCTCCTACGAGCAGTACTTC
>TRBV30|-|-|TRBJ2-7
CAWSVRRYEQYF
TGTGCCTGGAGTGTACGGAGGTACGAGCAGTACTTC
>TRBV6-1|TRBD1|-|TRBJ2-1
CASSEAAGGSYNEQFF
TGTGCCAGCAGTGAAGCGGCAGGGGGCTCCTACAATGAGCAGTTCTTC
>TRBV30|TRBD1|-|TRBJ1-2
CAWSDLGISGQGRAF
TGTGCCTGGAGTGACTTGGGAATTTCGGGACAGGGTAGGGCCTTC
>TRBV7-2|-|-|TRBJ1-2
CASSPRTVSNGYTF
TGTGCCAGCAGCCCCAGGACAGTATCTAATGGCTACACCTTC
>TRBV7-3|TRBD2|-|TRBJ2-7
CASSLAGGPYEQYF
TGTGCCAGCAGCTTAGCGGGGGGCCCCTACGAGCAGTACTTC
>TRBV30|TRBD1|-|TRBJ1-6
CAWSYTGGSYNSPLNF
TGTGCCTGGAGTTATACAGGGGGGTCCTATAATTCACCCCTCAACTTT
>TRBV23-1|TRBD2|many|TRBJ2-3
CASGGGDTQYF
TGCGCCAGCGGGGGAGGGGATACGCAGTATTTT
>TRBV11-2|TRBD2|-|TRBJ2-3
CASSIVSGLVGDTQYF
TGTGCCAGCAGCATAGTTTCCGGACTAGTGGGAGATACGCAGTATTTT
>TRBV29-1|TRBD1|-|TRBJ2-1
CSVSGTAYNEQFF
TGCAGCGTTTCTGGGACAGCTTACAATGAGCAGTTCTTC
>TRBV25-1|TRBD1|-|TRBJ2-5
CASSDPGQGGETQYF
TGTGCCAGCAGTGACCCTGGACAGGGGGGAGAGACCCAGTACTTC